Here is one T cell receptor beta chain with its context. No antigen is known for it. It was with 60 Vbeta and 13 Jbeta primers that the PCR ran. Clones were sequenced by immunoSEQ multiplex PCR, and TCRdb holds only the in-frame ones, with some missing. The sample includes roughly 150,000 clones, over 65% of them seen just once. This specimen belongs to a study of cytomegalovirus exposure and HLA in healthy donors. Across the whole study: Findings of an earlier analysis included about 120 million unique TCR beta sequences from 180 million or so T cells.

Study-wide results and limits: Previously analyzed data showed that most TCR beta V segments were productive at a frequency of about 87% or about 30%. An ancestry cluster, one associated with Asian ancestry, reportedly showed fewer N-insertions than the approximately 670-donor mean in a later analysis. TCR beta sequences reportedly predicted the HLA-A and HLA-B alleles of most subjects accurately.

The CDR3 has 15 amino acids. In germline, CDR1 is SGHVS, CDR2 FQNEAQ. The ends were cut back, 5 bases at V and 5 bases at J, with 15 bases in the middle. The TCR originated in a man aged 18 to 30 in good health and CMV-seropositive. The sample was PBMCs. This chain links TRBV7-8 with TRBJ2-2, with D possibly being TRBD1 (5 bases). For the CDR3, the DNA is TGTGCCAGCAGCACCATTGTTCAGGGTACCGGGGAGCTGTTTTTT. Translating gives CASSTIVQGTGELFF.